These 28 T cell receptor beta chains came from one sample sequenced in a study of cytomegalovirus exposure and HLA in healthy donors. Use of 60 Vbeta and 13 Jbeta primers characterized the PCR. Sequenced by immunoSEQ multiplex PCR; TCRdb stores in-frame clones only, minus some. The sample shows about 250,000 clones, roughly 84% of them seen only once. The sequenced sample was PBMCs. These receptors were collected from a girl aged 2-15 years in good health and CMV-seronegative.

The CDR3 DNA sequence: TGTGCCAGCAGTTACAGGACTAGCGGCTACGAGCAGTACTTC. This sequence encodes CASSYRTSGYEQYF. V is TRBV6-6 and J is TRBJ2-7; the match to TRBD2 covers 10 bases. Germline lookup yields CDR1 MNHNY and CDR2 SVGAGI (reference sequence). The CDR3 runs 14 residues. The V gene end was trimmed by 2 bases and the J gene end by 3 bases; junction bases not matched to a gene: 1.

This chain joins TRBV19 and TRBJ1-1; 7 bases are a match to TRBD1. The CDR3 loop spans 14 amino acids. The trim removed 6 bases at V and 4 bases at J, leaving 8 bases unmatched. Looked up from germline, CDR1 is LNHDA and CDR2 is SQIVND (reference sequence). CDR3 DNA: TGTGCCAGTAGCCGACAGGGATCCGTCACTGAAGCTTTCTTT. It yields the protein CASSRQGSVTEAFF.

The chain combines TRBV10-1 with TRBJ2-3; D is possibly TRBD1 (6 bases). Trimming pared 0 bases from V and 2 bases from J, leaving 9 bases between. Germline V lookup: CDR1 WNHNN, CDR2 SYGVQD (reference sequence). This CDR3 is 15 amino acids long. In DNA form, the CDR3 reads TGCGCCAGCAGTGAGTCCAGGGGCTCCACAGATACGCAGTATTTT. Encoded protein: CASSESRGSTDTQYF.

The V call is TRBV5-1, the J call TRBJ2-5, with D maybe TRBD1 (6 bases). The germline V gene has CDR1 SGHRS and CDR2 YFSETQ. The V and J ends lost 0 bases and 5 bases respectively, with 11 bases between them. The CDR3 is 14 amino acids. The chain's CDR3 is CASSLVGARETQYF. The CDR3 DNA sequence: TGCGCCAGCAGCTTGGTGGGGGCCCGGGAGACCCAGTACTTC.

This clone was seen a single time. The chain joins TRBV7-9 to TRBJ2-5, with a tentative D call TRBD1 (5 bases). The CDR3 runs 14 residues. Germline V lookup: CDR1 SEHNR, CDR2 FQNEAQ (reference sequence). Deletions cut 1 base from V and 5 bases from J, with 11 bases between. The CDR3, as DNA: TGTGCCAGCAGCTTAGGGTCAGGGTGGGAGACCCAGTACTTC. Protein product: CASSLGSGWETQYF.

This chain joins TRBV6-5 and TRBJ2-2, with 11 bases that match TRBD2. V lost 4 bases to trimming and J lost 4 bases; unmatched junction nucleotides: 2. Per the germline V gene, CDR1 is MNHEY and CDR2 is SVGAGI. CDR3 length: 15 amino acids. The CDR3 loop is CASSWTSGSTGELFF. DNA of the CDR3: TGTGCCAGCAGTTGGACTAGCGGGTCCACCGGGGAGCTGTTTTTT.

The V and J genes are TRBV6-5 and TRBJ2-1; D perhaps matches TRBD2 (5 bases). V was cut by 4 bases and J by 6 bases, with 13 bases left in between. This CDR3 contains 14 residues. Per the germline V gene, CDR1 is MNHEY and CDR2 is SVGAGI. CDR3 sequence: CASSWIGRVNEQFF. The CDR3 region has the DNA TGTGCCAGCAGTTGGATAGGGCGGGTCAATGAGCAGTTCTTC.

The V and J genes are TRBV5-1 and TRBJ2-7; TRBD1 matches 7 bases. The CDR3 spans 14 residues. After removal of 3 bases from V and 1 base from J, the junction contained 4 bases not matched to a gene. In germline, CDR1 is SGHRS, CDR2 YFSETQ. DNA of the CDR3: TGCGCCAGCAGCTACCGGGACAGTTCCTACGAGCAGTACTTC. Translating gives CASSYRDSSYEQYF.

The chain's CDR3 is CASSLPQTDTQYF. The CDR3, as DNA: TGTGCCAGCAGCTTGCCACAGACAGATACGCAGTATTTT. The chain carries TRBV5-4 and TRBJ2-3; D gene ambiguous. With 1 base removed from V and 3 bases from J, the gap between germline ends came to 6 bases. The germline gives CDR1 SGHNT, CDR2 YYREEE (reference sequence). There are 13 residues in the CDR3.

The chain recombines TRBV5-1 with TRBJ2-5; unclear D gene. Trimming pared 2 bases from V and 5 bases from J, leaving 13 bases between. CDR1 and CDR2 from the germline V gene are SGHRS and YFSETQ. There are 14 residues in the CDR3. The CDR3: CASSFGSQAETQYF. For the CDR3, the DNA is TGCGCCAGCAGCTTCGGTAGTCAGGCCGAGACCCAGTACTTC.

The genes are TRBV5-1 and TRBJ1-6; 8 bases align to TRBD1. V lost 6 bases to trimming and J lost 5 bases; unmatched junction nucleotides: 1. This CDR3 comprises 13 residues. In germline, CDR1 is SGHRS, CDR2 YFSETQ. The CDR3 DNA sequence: TGCGCCAGCAAACAGGGGGATAATTCACCCCTCCACTTT. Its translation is CASKQGDNSPLHF.

CDR3 nucleotides: TGTGCCAGCAGTGAGTTTAAGCATGTACCCGGGGAGCTGTTTTTT. Amino acids: CASSEFKHVPGELFF. V gene TRBV6-1 combines with J gene TRBJ2-2; no definite D call. CDR1 MNHNS and CDR2 SASEGT come from the germline V gene. V was cut by 3 bases and J by 6 bases, with 14 bases left in between. This CDR3 comprises 15 residues.

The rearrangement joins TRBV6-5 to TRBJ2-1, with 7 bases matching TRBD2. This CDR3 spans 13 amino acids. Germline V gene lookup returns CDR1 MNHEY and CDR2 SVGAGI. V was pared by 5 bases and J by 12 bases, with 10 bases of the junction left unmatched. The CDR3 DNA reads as TGTGCCAGCAGTGAACGGAGCGGGACGGGGCAGTTCTTC. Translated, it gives CASSERSGTGQFF.

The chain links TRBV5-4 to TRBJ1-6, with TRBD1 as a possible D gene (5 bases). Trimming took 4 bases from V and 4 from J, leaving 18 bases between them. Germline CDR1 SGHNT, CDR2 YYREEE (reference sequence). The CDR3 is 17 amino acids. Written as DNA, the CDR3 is TGTGCCAGCAGCCCCCGGGGGGGACGGGGTTATAATTCACCCCTCCACTTT. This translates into CASSPRGGRGYNSPLHF.

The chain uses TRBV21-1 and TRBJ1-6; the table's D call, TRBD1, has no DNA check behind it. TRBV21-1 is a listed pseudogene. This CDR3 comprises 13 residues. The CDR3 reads CASRTGWDSPLHF. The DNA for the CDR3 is TGTGCCAGCAGGACAGGGTGGGATTCACCCCTCCACTTT.

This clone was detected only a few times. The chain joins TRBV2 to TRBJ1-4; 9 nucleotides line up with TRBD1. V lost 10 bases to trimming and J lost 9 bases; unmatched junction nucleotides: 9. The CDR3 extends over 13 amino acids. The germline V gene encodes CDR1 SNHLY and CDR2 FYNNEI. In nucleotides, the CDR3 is TGTGCCACCACACGGGACAGGGACCAAAAACTGTTTTTT. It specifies CATTRDRDQKLFF.

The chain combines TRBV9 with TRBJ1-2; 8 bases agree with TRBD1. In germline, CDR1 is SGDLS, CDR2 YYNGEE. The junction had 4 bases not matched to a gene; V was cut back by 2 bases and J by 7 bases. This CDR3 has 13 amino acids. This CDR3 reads CASSVRTGRGYTF. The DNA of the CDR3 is TGTGCCAGCAGCGTCCGGACAGGGCGTGGCTACACCTTC.

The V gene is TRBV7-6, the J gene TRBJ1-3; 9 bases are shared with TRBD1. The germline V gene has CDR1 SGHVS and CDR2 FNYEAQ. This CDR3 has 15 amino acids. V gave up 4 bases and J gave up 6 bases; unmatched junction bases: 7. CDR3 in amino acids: CASSSPGQGENTIYF. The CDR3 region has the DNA TGTGCCAGCAGCTCCCCGGGACAGGGAGAAAACACCATATATTTT.

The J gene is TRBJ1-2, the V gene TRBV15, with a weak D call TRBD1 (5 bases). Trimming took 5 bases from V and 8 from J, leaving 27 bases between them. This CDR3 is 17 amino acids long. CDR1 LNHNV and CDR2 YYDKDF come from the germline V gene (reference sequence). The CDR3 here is CATSPGWGDERGLGYTF. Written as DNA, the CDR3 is TGTGCCACCAGCCCGGGGTGGGGGGATGAGAGGGGCCTCGGCTACACCTTC.

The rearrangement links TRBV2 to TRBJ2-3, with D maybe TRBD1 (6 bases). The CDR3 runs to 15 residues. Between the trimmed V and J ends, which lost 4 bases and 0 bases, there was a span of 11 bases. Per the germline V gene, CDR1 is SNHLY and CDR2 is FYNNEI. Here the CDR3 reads CASSGYRVSTDTQYF. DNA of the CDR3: TGTGCCAGCAGTGGATACAGGGTTAGCACAGATACGCAGTATTTT.

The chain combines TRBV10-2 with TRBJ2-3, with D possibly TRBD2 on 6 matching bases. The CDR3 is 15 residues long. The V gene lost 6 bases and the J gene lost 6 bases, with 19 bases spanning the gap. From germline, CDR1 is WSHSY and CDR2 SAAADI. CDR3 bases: TGCGCCAGCAGCTCAACGGGACTCGCCGGGGATACGCAGTATTTT. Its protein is CASSSTGLAGDTQYF.

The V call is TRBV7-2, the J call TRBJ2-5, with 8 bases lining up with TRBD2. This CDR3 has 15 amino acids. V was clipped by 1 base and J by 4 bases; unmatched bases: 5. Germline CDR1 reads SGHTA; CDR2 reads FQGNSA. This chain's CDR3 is CASSLGRGVRETQYF. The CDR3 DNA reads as TGTGCCAGCAGCTTAGGGCGGGGGGTGAGAGAGACCCAGTACTTC.

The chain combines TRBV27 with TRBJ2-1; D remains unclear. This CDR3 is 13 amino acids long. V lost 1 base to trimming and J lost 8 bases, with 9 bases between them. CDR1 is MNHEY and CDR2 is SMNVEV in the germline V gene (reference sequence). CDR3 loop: CASSLLVMDEQFF. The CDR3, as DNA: TGTGCCAGCAGTTTATTAGTTATGGATGAGCAGTTCTTC.

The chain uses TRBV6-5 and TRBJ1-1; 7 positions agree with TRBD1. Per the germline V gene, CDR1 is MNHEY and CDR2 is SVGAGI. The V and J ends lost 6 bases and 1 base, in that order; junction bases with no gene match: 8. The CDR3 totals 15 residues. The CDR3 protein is CASRDTGAGNTEAFF. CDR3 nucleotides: TGTGCCAGCAGGGATACAGGGGCGGGGAACACTGAAGCTTTCTTT.

CDR3 nucleotides: TGTGCCAGAAGCTTTTCCCGGGACAGGACGGCCTACGAGCAGTACTTC. Translation gives CARSFSRDRTAYEQYF. This chain uses TRBV5-3 with TRBJ2-7, with 8 bases identical to TRBD1. TRBV5-3 counts as an open reading frame of uncertain function. V lost 2 bases and J lost 2; bases outside the gene matches: 9. This CDR3 is built from 16 residues.

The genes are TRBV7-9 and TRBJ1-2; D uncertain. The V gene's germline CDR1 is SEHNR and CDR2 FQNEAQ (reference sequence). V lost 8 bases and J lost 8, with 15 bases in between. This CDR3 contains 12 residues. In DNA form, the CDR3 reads TGTGCCAGCCTCCGGGGTTTAGGGGGCTACACCTTC. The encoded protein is CASLRGLGGYTF.

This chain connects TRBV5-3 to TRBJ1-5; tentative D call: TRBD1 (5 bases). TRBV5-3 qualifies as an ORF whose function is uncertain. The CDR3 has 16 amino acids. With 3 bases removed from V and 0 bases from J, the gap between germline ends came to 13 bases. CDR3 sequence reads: CARSCHGGNSNQPQHF. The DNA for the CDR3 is TGTGCCAGAAGCTGCCATGGGGGGAATAGCAATCAGCCCCAGCATTTT.

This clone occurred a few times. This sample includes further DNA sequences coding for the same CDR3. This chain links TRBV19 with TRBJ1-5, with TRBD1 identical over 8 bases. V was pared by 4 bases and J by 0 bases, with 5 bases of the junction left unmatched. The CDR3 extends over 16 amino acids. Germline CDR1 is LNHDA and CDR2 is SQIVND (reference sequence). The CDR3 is CASSTRQGYSNQPQHF. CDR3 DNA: TGTGCCAGTAGTACCAGACAGGGGTATAGCAATCAGCCCCAGCATTTT.